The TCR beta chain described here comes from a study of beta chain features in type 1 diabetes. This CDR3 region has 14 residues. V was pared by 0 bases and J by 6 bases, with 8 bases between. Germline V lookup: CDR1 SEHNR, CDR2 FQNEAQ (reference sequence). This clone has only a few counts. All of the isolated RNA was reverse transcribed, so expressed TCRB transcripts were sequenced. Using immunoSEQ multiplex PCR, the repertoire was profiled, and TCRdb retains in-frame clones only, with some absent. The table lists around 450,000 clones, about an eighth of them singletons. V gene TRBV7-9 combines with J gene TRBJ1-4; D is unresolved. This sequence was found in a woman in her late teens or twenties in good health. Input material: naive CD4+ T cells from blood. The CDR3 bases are TGTGCCAGCAGCTTAGCGGCATCCGATGAAAAACTGTTTTTT. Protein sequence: CASSLAASDEKLFF.